The 10 T cell receptor beta chains in this list originate from one sample, sequenced in a study of spatial heterogeneity in lung cancer. Time point reported: blood at routine non-recurrence follow-up after resection. TCRdb recomputed calls from the 5' RACE reads with MiXCR, one row per CDR3 protein. The sample has approximately 30,000 distinct CDR3 sequences, about 10% seen once. The specimen comprised PBMCs, sampled at follow-up. The receptors come from a female donor with early-stage non-small cell lung cancer.

This clonotype was seen many times. Written as DNA, the CDR3 is TGTGCCAGCAGTTTAGCCAGGAGCCGCGGTGGCTACACCTTC. As protein: CASSLARSRGGYTF. The V gene is TRBV12-3 or TRBV12-4, the J gene TRBJ1-2; no clear D gene. The V end was cut by 0 bases, the J end by 7 bases, with 12 bases between. This CDR3 has 14 amino acids.

The V gene is TRBV20-1, the J gene TRBJ1-2; D not certain. Per the germline V gene, CDR1 is DFQATT and CDR2 is SNEGSKA (reference sequence). The V end was cut by 1 base, the J end by 7 bases, with 10 bases between. This CDR3 region has 12 residues. The chain's CDR3 is CSARGLTGGYTF. The DNA for the CDR3 is TGCAGTGCTAGAGGGCTGACTGGTGGCTACACCTTC.

This clonotype was counted many times. The chain recombines TRBV5-1 with TRBJ1-5; the D gene is possibly TRBD1 (5 bases). Looked up from germline, CDR1 is SGHRS and CDR2 is YFSETQ. V was shortened by 3 bases and J by 5 bases, with 9 bases between the two germline ends. This CDR3 has 13 residues. CDR3 sequence reads: CASSWDPDQPQHF. CDR3 DNA: TGCGCCAGCAGCTGGGACCCAGATCAGCCCCAGCATTTT.

This sequence joins TRBV9 and TRBJ1-6, with 8 bases lining up with TRBD1. The CDR3 contains 15 residues. V dropped 1 base and J dropped 6; count of bases not matched to a gene: 3. Germline CDR1 is SGDLS and CDR2 is YYNGEE. CDR3 loop: CASSVQGAANSPLHF. The CDR3 coding sequence is TGTGCCAGCAGCGTACAGGGGGCGGCTAATTCACCCCTCCACTTT.

This clonotype was recorded a few times. This sequence joins TRBV30 and TRBJ2-5, with 7 bases lining up with TRBD2. Germline CDR1 is GTSNPN and CDR2 is SVGIG (reference sequence). V was clipped by 0 bases and J by 1 base; unmatched bases: 14. The CDR3 is 18 amino acids. For the CDR3, the DNA is TGTGCCTGGAGTGTACGGAGTCTAGCGGAGATCCTCCAAGAGACCCAGTACTTC. Translation gives CAWSVRSLAEILQETQYF. Variable domain in full (rest from reference TRBV30 and TRBJ2-5): SQTIHQWPATLVQPVGSPLSLECTVEGTSNPNLYWYRQAAGRGLQLLFYSVGIGQISSEVPQNLSASRPQDRQFILSSKKLLLSDSGFYLCAWSVRSLAEILQETQYFGPGTRLLVL.

This clonotype has ten or more counts. The chain carries TRBV4-3 and TRBJ2-7; perhaps TRBD2 as D (5 bases). The CDR3 runs 13 residues. From germline, CDR1 is LGHNA and CDR2 YSLEER. V dropped 5 bases and J dropped 1 base, with 9 bases sitting between them. The CDR3 region is CASSAGLSYEQYF. CDR3 sequence (DNA): TGCGCCAGCAGCGCGGGCCTGTCCTACGAGCAGTACTTC.

This clonotype has ten or more counts. V and J are TRBV19 and TRBJ2-5; perhaps TRBD1 as D (6 bases). The CDR3 consists of 15 residues. From germline, CDR1 is LNHDA and CDR2 SQIVND (reference sequence). With 0 bases removed from V and 2 bases from J, the gap between germline ends came to 10 bases. The CDR3, as DNA: TGTGCCAGTAGTATAGATCTGCAGGGGCAAGAGACCCAGTACTTC. Translation gives CASSIDLQGQETQYF.

The sample holds many counts of this clonotype. The rearrangement links TRBV11-2 to TRBJ2-7, with 10 bases identical to TRBD2. The CDR3 consists of 16 residues. Trimming at V came to 1 base and at J to 4 bases, leaving 7 bases not matched to a gene. Germline V gives CDR1 SGHAT, CDR2 FQNNGV. DNA of the CDR3: TGTGCCAGCAGCTTAGTGTCTAGCGGGGGCCAGTACGAGCAGTACTTC. It codes for CASSLVSSGGQYEQYF.

This clonotype was detected ten times or more. The chain recombines TRBV19 with TRBJ2-5; TRBD2 might be the D (6 bases). Germline V CDR1 and CDR2: LNHDA, SQIVND (reference sequence). Trimming shortened V by 3 bases and J by 2 bases, and 7 bases separated the two germline ends. The CDR3 is made up of 13 amino acids. CDR3 in amino acids: CASSIGGQETQYF. In DNA, the CDR3 is TGTGCCAGTAGTATTGGGGGGCAAGAGACCCAGTACTTC.

This clonotype was seen ten or more times. The rearrangement joins TRBV20-1 to TRBJ2-3, with D perhaps matching TRBD1 or TRBD2 (7 bases each). V lost 6 bases, J lost 5 bases, and 21 bases lay in between. This CDR3 region has 15 residues. Germline lookup yields CDR1 DFQATT and CDR2 SNEGSKA (reference sequence). CDR3 residues: CSAPRGGQVIDTQYF. In DNA, the CDR3 is TGCAGTGCCCCCAGGGGGGGCCAGGTAATAGATACGCAGTATTTT.